The T cell receptor (beta chain) described here comes from a study of cytomegalovirus exposure and HLA in healthy donors. Findings of the study overall: A few CMV-associated chains were confirmed in vitro to be specific for CMV antigens.

Germline lookup yields CDR1 SGHRS and CDR2 YFSETQ. V lost 5 bases to trimming and J lost 1 base; unmatched junction nucleotides: 11. The CDR3 is 16 residues long. The study ran its PCR with 60 Vbeta and 13 Jbeta primers. Sequencing used immunoSEQ multiplex PCR; TCRdb keeps in-frame clones, though not all of them. The sample carries roughly 220,000 clones, around 80% recorded once. Concerning this clone: The antigen remains unidentified.

The chain carries TRBV5-1 and TRBJ1-1, with TRBD1 identical over 7 bases. The receptor comes from a man aged 30 to 45 in good health and CMV-seronegative. The sequencing input was PBMCs. The CDR3 DNA follows: TGCGCCAGCAGAGCAGCCGGGACAGCCCAGAACACTGAAGCTTTCTTT. Protein: CASRAAGTAQNTEAFF.